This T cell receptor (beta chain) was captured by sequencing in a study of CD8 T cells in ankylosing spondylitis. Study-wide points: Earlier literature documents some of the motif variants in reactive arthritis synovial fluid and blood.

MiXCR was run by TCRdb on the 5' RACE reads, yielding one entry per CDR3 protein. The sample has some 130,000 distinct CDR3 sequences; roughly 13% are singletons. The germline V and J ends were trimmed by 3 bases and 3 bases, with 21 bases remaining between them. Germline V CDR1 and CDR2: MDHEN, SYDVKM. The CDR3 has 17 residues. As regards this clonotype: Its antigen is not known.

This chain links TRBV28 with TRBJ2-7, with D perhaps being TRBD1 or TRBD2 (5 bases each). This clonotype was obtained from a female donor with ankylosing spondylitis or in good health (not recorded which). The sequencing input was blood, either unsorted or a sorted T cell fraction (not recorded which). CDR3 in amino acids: CASSLARDLRTLYEQYF. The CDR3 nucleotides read TGTGCCAGCAGTTTGGCGAGGGACCTAAGGACCCTCTACGAGCAGTACTTC.